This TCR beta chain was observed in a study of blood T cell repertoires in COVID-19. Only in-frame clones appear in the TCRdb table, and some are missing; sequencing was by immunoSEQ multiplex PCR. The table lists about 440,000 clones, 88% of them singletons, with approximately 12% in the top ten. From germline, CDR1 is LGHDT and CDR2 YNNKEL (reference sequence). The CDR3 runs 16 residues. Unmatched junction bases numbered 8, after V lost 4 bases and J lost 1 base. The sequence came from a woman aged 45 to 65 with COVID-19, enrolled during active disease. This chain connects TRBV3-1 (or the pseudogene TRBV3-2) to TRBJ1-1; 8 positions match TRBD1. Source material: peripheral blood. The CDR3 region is CASSLRKGQGNTEAFF. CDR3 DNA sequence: TGTGCCAGCAGCCTCCGAAAAGGACAGGGGAACACTGAAGCTTTCTTT.